The clone carrying this TCR delta chain has at least ten counts. Its target is not known. This record comes from a study of γδ T cells in repeated Plasmodium falciparum infection. Study-wide results and limits: Waves of new clonotype selection appeared after repeated controlled infections in Vdelta2-negative, largely Vdelta1+, gammadelta T cells. Malian donors came from one small rural village, predominantly one ethnic group. Vgamma9/Vdelta2+ repertoires stayed stably polyclonal over time and infection.

Flow sorting of PBMC yielded separate Vgamma9/Vdelta2+ and Vdelta2-negative gammadelta T cell populations for bulk repertoire analysis. This CDR3 is built from 21 residues. The V end lost 0 bases, the J end lost 0 bases, and 28 bases lay between the germline ends. Germline CDR1 GEAIGNYY, CDR2 EKD. Sequencing covered both gamma and delta TCR chains per sample. TCRdb reprocessed the multiplex PCR reads through CATT. Of around 49,000 delta-chain clones listed, 1.5% to 2% are singletons. The chain combines TRDV2 with TRDJ1, with a weak D call TRDD3 (6 bases). The clonotype originates from a pool of human donors (malaria-infected and uninfected, not separated). The material sequenced was gamma-delta T cells from blood. The CDR3 DNA sequence: TGTGCCTGTGACACCGCTTTTGGGGGGCCTGAACCCCTTACCTACACCGATAAACTCATCTTT. It yields the protein CACDTAFGGPEPLTYTDKLIF.